These 7 T cell receptor beta chains were sequenced from one sample in a study of Ad26.COV2.S vaccination and SARS-CoV-2 variants. Sample treatment: some 20 received Ad26.COV2.S at low or high dose, single or two shots; roughly five received placebo; per-sample allocation not given. Vaccine and placebo recipients were sampled on day 63 after the first injection. Produced via immunoSEQ multiplex PCR; TCRdb's table is partial and in-frame only. The data show more than 300,000 clones, with roughly 90% seen just once and roughly 10% held by the top ten. The source material was peripheral blood, sampled in a trial of Ad26.COV2.S vaccine versus placebo. The source of these receptors is a person between 18 and 60 years old who received the Ad26.COV2.S COVID-19 vaccine or a placebo.

This chain uses TRBV29-1 with TRBJ2-1; no definite D call. Looked up from germline, CDR1 is SQVTM and CDR2 is ANQGSEA. The CDR3 consists of 11 residues. V gave up 3 bases and J gave up 13 bases, with 13 bases separating them. The chain's CDR3 is CSVDWATQQFF. DNA for the CDR3: TGCAGCGTTGATTGGGCTACCCAACAGTTCTTC.

The CDR3 coding sequence is TGTGCCAGCGTTCCGGGACGCAAGTTCAACACCGGGGAGCTGTTTTTT. This codes for CASVPGRKFNTGELFF. The J gene is TRBJ2-2, the V gene TRBV28; D could derive from TRBD1 or TRBD2 (5 bases each). The ends were cut back, 8 bases at V and 2 bases at J, with 18 bases in the middle. The germline gives CDR1 MDHEN, CDR2 SYDVKM. The CDR3 totals 16 residues.

V usage is TRBV6-5 and J usage is TRBJ1-3; D is unclear. The germline V gene encodes CDR1 MNHEY and CDR2 SVGAGI. Trimming removed 7 bases from V and 2 bases from J, with 12 bases in between. This CDR3 comprises 14 residues. The CDR3 sequence is CASIATTPGNTIYF. Written as DNA, the CDR3 is TGTGCCAGCATTGCCACTACCCCTGGAAACACCATATATTTT.

J is TRBJ2-3 and V is TRBV9; possible D gene TRBD1, 5 bases. Between the trimmed V and J ends, which lost 3 bases and 3 bases, there was a span of 17 bases. This CDR3 spans 16 amino acids. The germline V gene encodes CDR1 SGDLS and CDR2 YYNGEE. This CDR3 reads CASSEGAITGTDTQYF. CDR3 bases: TGTGCCAGCAGCGAGGGCGCTATTACAGGTACAGATACGCAGTATTTT.

This chain links TRBV6-2 or TRBV6-3 with TRBJ2-1, with D possibly being TRBD1 or TRBD2 (5 bases each). V gave up 5 bases and J gave up 3 bases, with 17 bases separating them. Germline loops: CDR1 MNHEY, CDR2 SVGEGT. This CDR3 contains 16 residues. CDR3 in amino acids: CASSPGLGVSYNEQFF. The CDR3, as DNA: TGTGCCAGCAGTCCGGGTTTGGGGGTCAGCTACAATGAGCAGTTCTTC.

The rearrangement joins TRBV5-1 to TRBJ1-1; 9 bases map to TRBD1. CDR3 size: 16 residues. Germline values: CDR1 SGHRS, CDR2 YFSETQ. Unmatched junction bases numbered 11, after V lost 4 bases and J lost 4 bases. CDR3 sequence: CASSPGGGTGFTEAFF. CDR3 bases: TGCGCCAGCAGCCCGGGGGGCGGGACAGGGTTCACTGAAGCTTTCTTT.

V is TRBV6-5 and J is TRBJ2-7, with D unclear. This CDR3 contains 13 residues. The V end lost 0 bases, the J end lost 7 bases, and 10 bases lay between the germline ends. In germline, CDR1 is MNHEY, CDR2 SVGAGI. CDR3 coding DNA: TGTGCCAGCAGTTACTCAAACTCCCTAGAGCAGTACTTC. It is translated as CASSYSNSLEQYF.